Only a few counts were recorded for the clone carrying this TCR beta chain. The target antigen is unknown. With 60 Vbeta and 13 Jbeta primers, the PCR was carried out. Some clones are missing from TCRdb's copy, which holds only in-frame ones; the method was immunoSEQ multiplex PCR. The table records roughly 100,000 clones, 65% to 85% of them present only once. This entry is derived from a study of cytomegalovirus exposure and HLA in healthy donors. Study-wide findings and caveats: In most subjects, TCR beta sequences reportedly gave accurate predictions of HLA-A and HLA-B alleles. Indistinguishability led to the exclusion of some V segments, TRBV6-2 and TRBV6-3 included. A later analysis found most CMV-associated TCR beta chains apparently HLA-restricted.

In germline, CDR1 is MNHNY, CDR2 SVGAGI (reference sequence). V dropped 6 bases and J dropped 6 bases, with 17 bases sitting between them. This CDR3 region has 14 residues. Material for sequencing was PBMCs. The chain is built from TRBV6-6 and TRBJ1-1; TRBD1 might be the D (5 bases). The sequence was collected from a man in his late teens or twenties in good health and CMV-seronegative. CDR3 coding DNA: TGTGCCAGCAGAAGCTCCTGGAGGGACGCTGAAGCTTTCTTT. This gives the protein CASRSSWRDAEAFF.